These 17 T cell receptor beta chains originate from one sample sequenced in a study of STAT5B mutations in CD4+ large granular lymphocyte leukemia. Some clones are missing from TCRdb's copy, which holds only in-frame ones; the method was immunoSEQ multiplex PCR. The sample yields about 33,000 clones, roughly 79% seen once. Source material: CD4+ T cells from blood buffy coats. These receptors were taken from a human donor in good health.

The chain combines TRBV27 with TRBJ1-5, with 7 bases aligning to TRBD1. CDR1 and CDR2 (germline): MNHEY, SMNVEV (reference sequence). The CDR3 has 17 amino acids. V lost 6 bases and J lost 4; bases outside the gene matches: 15. The CDR3 region has the DNA TGTGCCAGCAGCCCCCTATTAACGACAGGGACAAATCAGCCCCAGCATTTT. Its protein product is CASSPLLTTGTNQPQHF.

The gene calls are TRBV29-1 and TRBJ2-3; TRBD2 is a possible D gene (6 bases). Germline V gene sequence: CDR1 SQVTM, CDR2 ANQGSEA. Trimming pared 7 bases from V and 3 bases from J, leaving 11 bases between. CDR3 length: 12 amino acids. The CDR3 protein is CSGLGTTDTQYF. CDR3 in DNA: TGCAGCGGATTAGGGACTACAGATACGCAGTATTTT.

The chain recombines TRBV18 with TRBJ2-5; the match to TRBD1 covers 9 bases. Unmatched junction bases numbered 4, after V lost 3 bases and J lost 2 bases. Germline values: CDR1 KGHSH, CDR2 LQKENI. The length of the CDR3 is 15 residues. The CDR3 here is CASSPAGTGQETQYF. The CDR3 coding sequence is TGTGCCAGCTCACCCGCCGGGACAGGGCAAGAGACCCAGTACTTC.

This chain uses TRBV7-2 with TRBJ2-5; D not resolved. The CDR3 length is 16 residues. Trimming removed 5 bases from V and 0 bases from J, with 16 bases in between. The germline V gene encodes CDR1 SGHTA and CDR2 FQGNSA. The DNA for the CDR3 is TGTGCCAGCAGCCCCGAGATTGGCGGCTACCAAGAGACCCAGTACTTC. Translated: CASSPEIGGYQETQYF.

The CDR3 here is CASGFSASETQYF. CDR3 nucleotides: TGTGCTAGTGGTTTTTCCGCATCGGAGACCCAGTACTTC. The chain is built from TRBV12-5 and TRBJ2-5; D is undetermined. The germline V gene encodes CDR1 LGHNT and CDR2 FRNRAP. V lost 3 bases and J 5 bases, leaving 10 bases between the germline ends. The length of the CDR3 is 13 residues.

V and J are TRBV5-1 and TRBJ2-5; TRBD2 aligns across 12 bases. The J segment lost 5 bases and the V segment lost 1 base, leaving 18 bases of the junction unmatched. Germline lookup yields CDR1 SGHRS and CDR2 YFSETQ. This CDR3 is built from 20 residues. The DNA of the CDR3 is TGCGCCAGCAGCTTGCTAGGTTCAGGGCCTAGCGGGAGGGCAGGGGAGACCCAGTACTTC. Encoded protein: CASSLLGSGPSGRAGETQYF.

V gene TRBV18 combines with J gene TRBJ1-1; no clear D gene. Germline CDR1 reads KGHSH; CDR2 reads LQKENI. The CDR3 is 16 residues long. V lost 0 bases to trimming and J lost 1 base, with 12 bases between them. The CDR3 loop is CASSPPGSLQNTEAFF. The CDR3 nucleotides read TGTGCCAGCTCACCACCGGGTAGCCTCCAGAACACTGAAGCTTTCTTT.

This chain connects TRBV7-9 to TRBJ2-5, with D maybe TRBD2 (6 bases). This CDR3 region has 13 residues. Per germline, CDR1 SEHNR and CDR2 FQNEAQ (reference sequence). Trimming left V 3 bases short and J 9 bases short, with 14 bases between. The CDR3 nucleotides read TGTGCCAGCAGCTTGGAGGGTTCAACGCCCCAGTACTTC. Its translation: CASSLEGSTPQYF.

The V call is TRBV29-1, the J call TRBJ2-2; the match to TRBD1 covers 9 bases. The CDR3 is 16 amino acids. Trimming cost V 4 bases and J 3 bases; bases outside gene matches: 9. Germline V gene data show CDR1 as SQVTM and CDR2 as ANQGSEA. The DNA for the CDR3 is TGCAGCGTTGGCTTCCCACAGGGGGCGGACACCGGGGAGCTGTTTTTT. Its translation is CSVGFPQGADTGELFF.

The CDR3 is CASSAGTGGPHEQFF. In DNA, the CDR3 is TGCGCCAGCAGCGCTGGGACTGGGGGGCCTCATGAGCAGTTCTTC. The chain employs TRBV5-1 and TRBJ2-1; D possibly matches TRBD1 or TRBD2 (6 bases each). This CDR3 comprises 15 residues. V gave up 4 bases and J gave up 8 bases, with 19 bases separating them. Germline CDR1 and CDR2: SGHRS and YFSETQ.

The genes are TRBV7-9 and TRBJ1-1; tentative D call: TRBD1 (5 bases). Trimming shortened V by 5 bases and J by 0 bases, and 10 bases separated the two germline ends. Germline V gives CDR1 SEHNR, CDR2 FQNEAQ (reference sequence). The length of the CDR3 is 14 residues. The CDR3 is CASSLQGLNTEAFF. The DNA for the CDR3 is TGTGCCAGCAGCCTTCAGGGCCTGAACACTGAAGCTTTCTTT.

The genes are TRBV5-4 and TRBJ2-7, with TRBD2 as a possible D gene (6 bases). The ends were cut back, 0 bases at V and 3 bases at J, with 16 bases in the middle. The CDR3 loop spans 16 amino acids. CDR1 is SGHNT, CDR2 YYREEE, per germline (reference sequence). CDR3 nucleotides: TGTGCCAGCAGCTTGGGCGGCCGGGACTTACTCTACGAGCAGTACTTC. Protein sequence: CASSLGGRDLLYEQYF.

CDR3 protein: CASSRGASGSYEQYF. The CDR3 region has the DNA TGCGCCAGCAGCCGCGGGGCTAGCGGATCCTACGAGCAGTACTTC. The chain joins TRBV5-1 to TRBJ2-7; 7 nucleotides align to TRBD2. The CDR3 has 15 residues. Germline-derived CDR1 and CDR2 are SGHRS and YFSETQ. The ends lost 4 bases at V and 1 base at J; junction bases unmatched: 8.

V and J are TRBV5-6 and TRBJ1-2; perhaps TRBD1 as D (6 bases). This CDR3 has 16 residues. The V end was cut by 5 bases, the J end by 4 bases, with 21 bases between. Germline V gene sequence: CDR1 SGHDT, CDR2 YYEEEE. In DNA, the CDR3 is TGTGCCAGCAGGTACACCCTCTGGGGGGCCAGCTATGGCTACACCTTC. Encoded protein: CASRYTLWGASYGYTF.

DNA of the CDR3: TGTGCCAGCAGCCCCCAGATGGGACAGCAGTATTTT. It yields the protein CASSPQMGQQYF. The rearrangement links TRBV9 to TRBJ2-3, with D possibly matching TRBD1 (6 bases). This CDR3 contains 12 residues. Per the germline V gene, CDR1 is SGDLS and CDR2 is YYNGEE. Deletions cut 4 bases from V and 11 bases from J, with 14 bases between.

The chain combines TRBV6-5 with TRBJ2-4, with 7 bases that match TRBD2. V shed 0 bases and J 2 bases; nucleotides not matched to a gene: 4. In germline, CDR1 is MNHEY, CDR2 SVGAGI. The CDR3 has 16 amino acids. CDR3 sequence: CASSYSWGGSKNIQYF. The CDR3 coding sequence is TGTGCCAGCAGTTACTCCTGGGGGGGGTCCAAAAACATTCAGTACTTC.

A few counts support this clone. The rearrangement joins TRBV11-2 to TRBJ2-5; 7 bases map to TRBD1. V gave up 3 bases and J gave up 2 bases; unmatched junction bases: 6. CDR1 and CDR2 from the germline V gene are SGHAT and FQNNGV. CDR3 length: 15 residues. CDR3 DNA: TGTGCCAGCAGCTTCTCGGACAGGACTCAAGAGACCCAGTACTTC. It codes for CASSFSDRTQETQYF.